In its sample, the clone carrying this TCR beta chain was seen once. The antigen is unknown. The data stem from a study of siplizumab effects on memory and regulatory T cells. The ends were cut back, 4 bases at V and 0 bases at J, with 7 bases in the middle. The germline CDR1 and CDR2 sequences are SGHAT and FQDESV (reference sequence). There are 13 residues in the CDR3. Findings and caveats of the study: In siplizumab conditions, mappable alloreactive CD4+ clones averaged around 64% Treg-derived, against about 27% in controls. Some alloreactive sequences were traceable to unstimulated CD4+ memory cells, and siplizumab significantly reduced them. Proliferating Tregs from siplizumab cultures lacked functional confirmation of suppression.

Using immunoSEQ multiplex PCR, the repertoire was profiled, and TCRdb retains in-frame clones only, with some absent. The sample lists roughly 62,000 clones, over 90% occurring once. This TCR came from a human donor in good health. The sequencing input was CD8+ T cells sorted from blood. The chain uses TRBV11-1 and TRBJ2-7; no clear D. The CDR3 loop is CASSYPGSYEQYF. Here the CDR3 DNA reads TGTGCCAGCAGCTATCCAGGCTCCTACGAGCAGTACTTC.